Listed below are T cell receptor beta chains from one sample, sequenced in a study of Graves' ophthalmopathy and Graves' hyperthyroidism. TCRdb called the multiplex PCR reads again in MiXCR, with one record for every CDR3 protein. The data contain approximately 410,000 distinct CDR3 sequences, approximately 15% of them singletons. Sequencing was carried out using peripheral blood. The receptors here all came from a woman aged 18-30 years with stable Graves' hyperthyroidism. CDR3s include the opening cysteine and the closing phenylalanine or tryptophan. The order of the fields is J gene, CDR3 length, V gene, clone size, D gene, CDR3 protein, CDR3 DNA. D genes are given only for firm matches. Some rows have no size entry. The others give once, few or many, or a class for an expanded clone.

>TRBJ2-5|17|TRBV3-1|few|TRBD2
CASSQGTSGGAQETQYF
TGTGCCAGCAGCCAAGGGACTAGCGGGGGGGCCCAAGAGACCCAGTACTTC
>TRBJ1-1|14|TRBV6-1|many|.
CASSNLDMNTEAFF
TGTGCCAGCAGTAATCTGGACATGAACACTGAAGCTTTCTTT
>TRBJ1-6|17|TRBV2|.|TRBD1
CASRRTPPDRSNSPLHF
TGTGCCAGCAGGAGGACCCCGCCGGACAGGTCTAATTCACCCCTCCACTTT
>TRBJ2-7|13|TRBV20-1|many|TRBD1
CSARPPGQYEQYF
TGCAGTGCTAGACCCCCGGGACAGTACGAGCAGTACTTC
>TRBJ2-7|10|TRBV19|.|.
CASLQYEQYF
TGTGCCAGTCTACAATACGAGCAGTACTTC
>TRBJ1-1|13|TRBV13|many|.
CASGQPWDTEAFF
TGTGCCAGCGGACAACCCTGGGACACTGAAGCTTTCTTT
>TRBJ2-3|12|TRBV7-2|.|.
CASSLFTDTQYF
TGTGCCAGCAGCTTATTCACAGATACGCAGTATTTT
>TRBJ1-1|14|TRBV27|few|.
CATNHRILNTEAFF
TGTGCCACCAACCACAGGATATTGAACACTGAAGCTTTCTTT
>TRBJ1-1|15|TRBV6-5|many|TRBD1
CASSSQDRGTTEAFF
TGTGCCAGCAGTTCGCAGGACAGGGGGACCACTGAAGCTTTCTTT
>TRBJ2-7|11|TRBV19|few|.
CASSMLGEQYF
TGTGCCAGTAGTATGTTGGGGGAGCAGTACTTC
>TRBJ1-1|13|TRBV6-1|many|TRBD1
CASSGTGMTEAFF
TGTGCCAGCAGCGGGACAGGGATGACTGAAGCTTTCTTT
>TRBJ2-3|17|TRBV27|.|TRBD1
CASSFLTNRGPTDTQYF
TGTGCCAGCAGTTTCCTAACTAACAGGGGCCCCACAGATACGCAGTATTTT
>TRBJ1-2|11|TRBV20-1|few|.
CSARDGGGYTF
TGCAGTGCCCGGGACGGTGGAGGCTACACCTTC